The 28 T cell receptor beta chains listed next were all sequenced from one sample in a study of blood T cell repertoires in COVID-19. This table comes from immunoSEQ multiplex PCR, and its TCRdb copy is limited to in-frame clones, with some not included. The sample holds 100,000 to 150,000 clones; around 88% are singletons and the top ten take around 4.5%. The source material was peripheral blood. These receptors were obtained from a man aged 55 to 70 with COVID-19, enrolled during active disease.

CDR3 protein: CASKSGWDTEAFF. Written as DNA, the CDR3 is TGTGCCAGCAAGTCAGGGTGGGACACTGAAGCTTTCTTT. The chain recombines TRBV12-3 or TRBV12-4 with TRBJ1-1, with D possibly matching TRBD1 (5 bases). Trimming stripped 7 bases from V and 3 bases from J, with 12 bases between. The CDR3 loop spans 13 amino acids.

V and J are TRBV6-5 and TRBJ2-5; a weak D match, TRBD2 (5 bases). Germline CDR1 and CDR2: MNHEY and SVGAGI. There are 11 residues in the CDR3. The germline V and J ends were trimmed by 10 bases and 6 bases, with 12 bases remaining between them. The CDR3 spells CATSGGQTQYF. The CDR3 DNA is TGTGCCACCTCGGGCGGGCAGACCCAGTACTTC.

V and J are TRBV5-1 and TRBJ2-7; D is possibly TRBD2 (6 bases). The V end lost 1 base, the J end lost 7 bases, and 15 bases lay between the germline ends. Germline V gene lookup returns CDR1 SGHRS and CDR2 YFSETQ. This CDR3 spans 14 amino acids. The CDR3 DNA reads TGCGCCAGCAGCTTGTCGGGGACGGGGGAGGAGCAGTACTTC. This sequence encodes CASSLSGTGEEQYF.

The chain employs TRBV19 and TRBJ1-5; 9 bases fit TRBD1. Germline CDR1 and CDR2: LNHDA and SQIVND (reference sequence). Trimming at V came to 2 bases and at J to 6 bases, leaving 5 bases not matched to a gene. The CDR3 consists of 15 residues. As DNA, the CDR3 is TGTGCCAGTAGTATACCGGGACAGGGCGGTCAGCCCCAGCATTTT. Its translation is CASSIPGQGGQPQHF.

V gene TRBV6-2 or TRBV6-3 combines with J gene TRBJ1-1; D is ambiguous. The CDR3 contains 13 residues. CDR1 is MNHEY, CDR2 SVGEGT, per germline. V lost 4 bases to trimming and J lost 1 base, with 7 bases between them. CDR3 DNA sequence: TGTGCCAGCAGTTCGAACACGAACACTGAAGCTTTCTTT. The encoded protein is CASSSNTNTEAFF.

This clone was detected once. The J gene is TRBJ1-3, the V gene TRBV9; D might be TRBD1 (6 bases). The V end lost 0 bases, the J end lost 5 bases, and 12 bases lay between the germline ends. This CDR3 spans 15 amino acids. Germline assignment: CDR1 SGDLS and CDR2 YYNGEE. The CDR3 DNA is TGTGCCAGCAGCGTAGGGTCAGGGGAGCGAAACACCATATATTTT. This codes for CASSVGSGERNTIYF.

A single count supports this clone. The gene calls are TRBV7-9 and TRBJ2-1; 10 positions match TRBD2. Per germline, CDR1 SEHNR and CDR2 FQNEAQ (reference sequence). This CDR3 has 17 amino acids. V dropped 1 base and J dropped 4; count of bases not matched to a gene: 7. The CDR3 DNA is TGTGCCAGCAGCTTAGGGTTAACTAGCGGGACGTACAATGAGCAGTTCTTC. Amino acid sequence: CASSLGLTSGTYNEQFF.

This sequence joins TRBV19 and TRBJ1-2; 9 bases match TRBD1. There are 17 residues in the CDR3. V trimming: 4 bases; J trimming: 4 bases; junction bases outside the gene matches: 13. Germline assignment: CDR1 LNHDA and CDR2 SQIVND (reference sequence). The CDR3 protein is CASSKNGQGRRGYGYTF. The CDR3 bases are TGTGCCAGTAGTAAAAACGGACAGGGGCGCAGGGGCTATGGCTACACCTTC.

V and J are TRBV6-5 and TRBJ1-1; D unresolved. Germline CDR1 reads MNHEY; CDR2 reads SVGAGI. This CDR3 spans 13 amino acids. V was cut by 4 bases and J by 1 base, with 7 bases left in between. In nucleotides, the CDR3 is TGTGCCAGCAGTTGGCAGGCGAACACTGAAGCTTTCTTT. Encoded protein: CASSWQANTEAFF.

This chain joins TRBV15 and TRBJ1-6; D is uncertain. The CDR3 consists of 14 residues. CDR1 is LNHNV, CDR2 YYDKDF, per germline (reference sequence). V shed 0 bases and J shed 4 bases, with 4 bases lying between them. CDR3 nucleotides: TGTGCCACCAGCAGAGATACTTATAATTCACCCCTCCACTTT. The encoded protein is CATSRDTYNSPLHF. Complete variable domain (other parts from reference TRBV15 and TRBJ1-6): DAMVIQNPRYQVTQFGKPVTLSCSQTLNHNVMYWYQQKSSQAPKLLFHYYDKDFNNEADTPDNFQSRRPNTSFCFLDIRSPGLGDTAMYLCATSRDTYNSPLHFGNGTRLTVT.

The V call is TRBV21-1, the J call TRBJ2-1; whether TRBD2, the table's D call, matches the DNA was not checked. TRBV21-1 is termed a pseudogene. This CDR3 contains 15 residues. Here the CDR3 DNA reads TGTGCCAGCAGGTGCGGGGGTTCAATCCACAATGAGCAGTTCTTC. Protein product: CASRCGGSIHNEQFF.

The V call is TRBV3-1 (or the pseudogene TRBV3-2), the J call TRBJ2-7; TRBD1 matches at 7 bases. V was clipped by 1 base and J by 5 bases; unmatched bases: 8. CDR1 LGHDT and CDR2 YNNKEL come from the germline V gene (reference sequence). The CDR3 runs to 15 residues. The CDR3 nucleotides are TGTGCCAGCAGCCAAGGACAGGGAGTTTTCCACGAGCAGTACTTC. This translates into CASSQGQGVFHEQYF.

The V call is TRBV10-3, the J call TRBJ1-3; a possible D gene is TRBD1 (5 bases). Germline assignment: CDR1 ENHRY and CDR2 SYGVKD. Trimming shortened V by 3 bases and J by 4 bases, and 10 bases separated the two germline ends. This CDR3 is built from 14 residues. CDR3 sequence reads: CAISDPTAGNTIYF. Here the CDR3 DNA reads TGTGCCATCAGTGACCCGACAGCCGGAAACACCATATATTTT.

The chain carries TRBV19 and TRBJ1-1; no clear D. V was shortened by 5 bases and J by 7 bases, with 8 bases between the two germline ends. Germline V gene lookup returns CDR1 LNHDA and CDR2 SQIVND (reference sequence). There are 11 residues in the CDR3. Written as DNA, the CDR3 is TGTGCCAGTAGTTCGAGGTTTGAAGCTTTCTTT. Its protein is CASSSRFEAFF.

There are a few counts of this clone. The rearrangement joins TRBV11-2 to TRBJ1-1, with TRBD1 as a possible D gene (6 bases). V was trimmed by 6 bases and J by 0 bases, leaving 11 bases between them. The germline gives CDR1 SGHAT, CDR2 FQNNGV. This CDR3 region has 14 residues. The CDR3 DNA follows: TGTGCCAGCAGTCGACAGGTCGTGAACACTGAAGCTTTCTTT. Translation gives CASSRQVVNTEAFF.

The gene calls are TRBV7-4 and TRBJ1-5; D gene uncertain. This CDR3 comprises 20 residues. Germline V CDR1 and CDR2: SGHVT, SQSDAQ. Trimming shortened V by 1 base and J by 2 bases, and 24 bases separated the two germline ends. The CDR3 DNA sequence: TGTGCCAGCAGCTTAGTTTCTGTCCCGGGTCGGGTAATACGCAATCAGCCCCAGCATTTT. Translation: CASSLVSVPGRVIRNQPQHF.

The chain combines TRBV19 with TRBJ1-2; a weak D match, TRBD1 (6 bases). The CDR3 runs 13 residues. CDR1 and CDR2 from the germline V gene are LNHDA and SQIVND (reference sequence). V shed 7 bases and J shed 7 bases, with 16 bases lying between them. The CDR3 DNA is TGTGCCAGTACCCCTGACAGGTATCGTGGCTACACCTTC. This translates into CASTPDRYRGYTF.

The table lists this clone with a count of one. In DNA, the CDR3 is TGTGCTAGTGGTTTGGTACCCCGGACAGGGTCGGCTGGGGCCAACGTCCTGACTTTC. Translation: CASGLVPRTGSAGANVLTF. V usage is TRBV12-5 and J usage is TRBJ2-6; 8 positions match TRBD1. The CDR3 has 19 amino acids. CDR1 is LGHNT, CDR2 FRNRAP, per germline. Germline trimming cut 0 bases from V and 2 bases from J; bases unmatched to any gene: 9.

The rearrangement links TRBV30 to TRBJ1-5; no clear D gene. CDR3 length equals 13 residues. Looked up from germline, CDR1 is GTSNPN and CDR2 is SVGIG (reference sequence). The germline V and J ends were trimmed by 1 base and 3 bases, with 7 bases remaining between them. The CDR3 sequence is CAWSGQVNQPQHF. The CDR3 bases are TGTGCCTGGAGTGGGCAGGTCAATCAGCCCCAGCATTTT.

As DNA, the CDR3 is TGTGCCAGTCTCAACCCTGGGACAGCTAAAGAGACCCAGTACTTC. Translated: CASLNPGTAKETQYF. The rearrangement uses TRBV18 and TRBJ2-5; 7 positions match TRBD1. Germline V CDR1 and CDR2: KGHSH, LQKENI. This CDR3 has 15 amino acids. The trim removed 9 bases at V and 3 bases at J, leaving 13 bases unmatched.

J is TRBJ2-1 and V is TRBV19, with TRBD1 identical over 8 bases. This CDR3 comprises 14 residues. V lost 6 bases, J lost 4 bases, and 5 bases stayed unmatched. Germline V gene data show CDR1 as LNHDA and CDR2 as SQIVND (reference sequence). DNA of the CDR3: TGTGCCAGTAGGGACAGGGTTTCATACAATGAGCAGTTCTTC. Protein sequence: CASRDRVSYNEQFF. Full variable domain (rest looked up from reference TRBV19 and TRBJ2-1): DGGITQSPKYLFRKEGQNVTLSCEQNLNHDAMYWYRQDPGQGLRLIYYSQIVNDFQKGDIAEGYSVSREKKESFPLTVTSAQKNPTAFYLCASRDRVSYNEQFFGPGTRLTVL.

The table lists this clone with a count of one. The chain couples TRBV19 to TRBJ1-1, with 8 bases identical to TRBD1. The ends lost 7 bases at V and 5 bases at J; junction bases unmatched: 9. This CDR3 is built from 14 residues. Germline V lookup: CDR1 LNHDA, CDR2 SQIVND (reference sequence). The CDR3 is CASMGQGAGTEAFF. The DNA for the CDR3 is TGTGCCAGTATGGGCCAGGGGGCTGGAACTGAAGCTTTCTTT.

The chain joins TRBV5-4 to TRBJ1-4; 9 bases fit TRBD1. Germline-derived CDR1 and CDR2 are SGHNT and YYREEE (reference sequence). V gave up 4 bases and J gave up 7 bases; unmatched junction bases: 11. The CDR3 runs 16 residues. The CDR3 loop reads CASSPGGQGGGEKLFF. The CDR3, as DNA: TGTGCCAGCAGCCCCGGGGGACAGGGAGGTGGTGAAAAACTGTTTTTT. Full variable domain (missing parts from reference TRBV5-4 and TRBJ1-4): ETGVTQSPTHLIKTRGQQVTLRCSSQSGHNTVSWYQQALGQGPQFIFQYYREEENGRGNFPPRFSGLQFPNYSSELNVNALELDDSALYLCASSPGGQGGGEKLFFGSGTQLSVL.

This clone was recorded once. This chain joins TRBV29-1 and TRBJ2-5; 9 bases align to TRBD1. CDR1 and CDR2 from the germline V gene are SQVTM and ANQGSEA. After removal of 8 bases from V and 7 bases from J, the junction contained 11 bases not matched to a gene. This CDR3 has 13 amino acids. The DNA of the CDR3 is TGCAGCTTAACCACAGGGGGCTTAGGGACCCAGTACTTC. The encoded protein is CSLTTGGLGTQYF.

This clone came up a few times. The DNA for the CDR3 is TGTGCCAGCAGTGGAGTAACAGGGGGTTGGAGTAACACTGAAGCTTTCTTT. Protein product: CASSGVTGGWSNTEAFF. This chain joins TRBV2 and TRBJ1-1, with 8 nucleotides matching TRBD1. Trimming took 4 bases from V and 2 from J; bases not matched to a gene: 12. The germline V gene encodes CDR1 SNHLY and CDR2 FYNNEI. The CDR3 has 17 amino acids.

The chain carries TRBV6-5 and TRBJ1-2, with 9 bases matching TRBD1. The V segment lost 6 bases and the J segment 4 bases; nucleotides outside the gene matches: 9. Germline V gene sequence: CDR1 MNHEY, CDR2 SVGAGI. The CDR3 is 15 residues long. The CDR3 region is CASRDTGGYIYGYTF. The CDR3 bases are TGTGCCAGCAGAGACACAGGGGGCTACATCTATGGCTACACCTTC.

The chain is built from TRBV24-1 and TRBJ2-3; D uncertain. CDR1 KGHDR and CDR2 SFDVKD come from the germline V gene. This CDR3 contains 14 residues. Trimming removed 6 bases from V and 1 base from J, with 10 bases in between. The CDR3 loop is CATSPAWGTDTQYF. The CDR3 coding sequence is TGTGCCACCAGTCCAGCGTGGGGCACAGATACGCAGTATTTT.

The V and J genes are TRBV7-2 and TRBJ1-5, with D maybe TRBD1 (5 bases). V lost 5 bases and J 4 bases, leaving 15 bases between the germline ends. Germline lookup yields CDR1 SGHTA and CDR2 FQGNSA. The CDR3 contains 15 residues. This CDR3 is CASSRQGGGNQPQHF. The CDR3 DNA is TGTGCCAGCAGCCGTCAGGGCGGGGGGAATCAGCCCCAGCATTTT.